These T cell receptor beta chains were read from a single sample in a study of blood T cell repertoires in COVID-19. Measured with immunoSEQ multiplex PCR; TCRdb has only the in-frame clones, and not every one. This table holds around 220,000 clones, roughly 80% found once. Sequencing was carried out using peripheral blood. These receptor sequences come from a woman aged 80 or older with COVID-19, enrolled during active disease. CDR3s include the opening cysteine and the closing phenylalanine or tryptophan. Fields, in order: CDR3 length, clone size, J gene, D gene, V gene, CDR3 DNA, CDR3 protein. A D gene is named only where the DNA matches it firmly. The size of a clone is reported for some rows only, either as once, few or many, or as a class for expanded clones.

13 | . | TRBJ1-1 | TRBD1 | TRBV13 | TGTGCCAGCAGGGGTAGTCGGACAGGGCCAGCTTTCTTT | CASRGSRTGPAFF
12 | . | TRBJ2-2 | . | TRBV10-2 | TGCGCCAGCAATCCGGGGACCGGGGAGCTGTTTTTT | CASNPGTGELFF
15 | few | TRBJ1-1 | TRBD1 | TRBV19 | TGTGCCAGTAGTATTTGGACAGGAGGCGATACTGAAGCTTTCTTT | CASSIWTGGDTEAFF
19 | . | TRBJ2-3 | . | TRBV4-1 | TGCGCCAGCAGCCAGCACTTTGTGGGCAATGGGGAGAGCACAGATACGCAGTATTTT | CASSQHFVGNGESTDTQYF
13 | . | TRBJ1-5 | . | TRBV7-2 | TGTGCCAGCAGCTTAAGGACAAGTCAGCCCCAGCATTTT | CASSLRTSQPQHF
13 | . | TRBJ2-1 | . | TRBV19 | TGTGCCAGTAGTATAGACAGGGCGGGGAGTCAGTTCTTC | CASSIDRAGSQFF
14 | . | TRBJ1-6 | . | TRBV6-1 | TGTGCCAGCAGTGAGCGGTGGGTCGGGGCACCCCTCCACTTT | CASSERWVGAPLHF
13 | . | TRBJ1-2 | TRBD1 | TRBV6-5 | TGTGCCAGCCGGGGGACAGGGGAGGACGGCTACACCTTC | CASRGTGEDGYTF
15 | . | TRBJ1-5 | TRBD1 | TRBV2 | TGTGCCAGCGGGGGACAGACATATAGCAATCAGCCCCAGCATTTT | CASGGQTYSNQPQHF
11 | . | TRBJ1-2 | . | TRBV28 | TGTGCCAGCAGTCTGGGGGCGGGCTACACCTTC | CASSLGAGYTF
15 | . | TRBJ1-1 | TRBD1 | TRBV9 | TGTGCCAGCAGCCGGGACAGCTGGGGGAACACTGAAGCTTTCTTT | CASSRDSWGNTEAFF
15 | once | TRBJ2-2 | . | TRBV6-6 | TGTGCCAGCATGGTGAACAGGGTTAGCACCGGGGAGCTGTTTTTT | CASMVNRVSTGELFF
14 | . | TRBJ1-3 | TRBD1 | TRBV19 | TGTGCCAGTAGCCAGGGGGCTGTTGGAAACACCATATATTTT | CASSQGAVGNTIYF
13 | . | TRBJ1-3 | . | TRBV28 | TGTGCCAGCAGTTTACCGGGGTGGAACACCATATATTTT | CASSLPGWNTIYF
14 | few | TRBJ2-1 | TRBD1 | TRBV5-1 | TGCGCCAGCAGCATGACAGGGGAGGTTAGTGAGCAGTTCTTC | CASSMTGEVSEQFF
12 | . | TRBJ1-2 | . | TRBV28 | TGTGCCAGCCGCGGGTACGACTATGGCTACACCTTC | CASRGYDYGYTF
14 | . | TRBJ1-1 | . | TRBV3-1/TRBV3-2 | TGTGCCAGCAGCCAGATGCACAACCCCACTGAAGCTTTCTTT | CASSQMHNPTEAFF
12 | . | TRBJ1-6 | . | TRBV9 | TGTGCCAGCAGCGGAGGTAATTCACCCCTCCACTTT | CASSGGNSPLHF
16 | . | TRBJ2-1 | TRBD1 | TRBV28 | TGTGCCAGCATACTAGGACAGGGGGCGGCTAGAAATGAGCAGTTCTTC | CASILGQGAARNEQFF
14 | . | TRBJ2-2 | . | TRBV29-1 | TGCAGCGTTCAGGGGTCAGGCGAAGCCGGGGAGCTGTTTTTT | CSVQGSGEAGELFF
15 | . | TRBJ1-1 | . | TRBV5-5 | TGTGCCAGCAGCCTAACTGGACAGACGAACACTGAAGCTTTCTTT | CASSLTGQTNTEAFF
13 | . | TRBJ1-1 | . | TRBV18 | TGTGCCAGCTTCCAACAACAGGGAACTGAAGCTTTCTTT | CASFQQQGTEAFF
14 | . | TRBJ2-7 | . | TRBV27 | TGTGCCAGCAGTTTGCACGGCGGAGGTTACGAGCAGTACTTC | CASSLHGGGYEQYF
15 | . | TRBJ2-1 | TRBD1 | TRBV9 | TGTGCCAGCAGCCGACAGGGGACAACCTACAATGAGCAGTTCTTC | CASSRQGTTYNEQFF
14 | once | TRBJ1-2 | . | TRBV5-4 | TGTGCCAGCAGCTTGGATAGCACCAACTATGGCTACACCTTC | CASSLDSTNYGYTF